One and the same sample provided the 7 T cell receptor beta chains below, sequenced in a study of T-cell memory formation after mild COVID-19 (dated by TCRdb to the early 2020s). Libraries were constructed by 5' RACE. Sequencing instrument: Illumina NovaSeq 6000. TCRdb redid the processing of the public reads, applying fastp at Q25 and MiXCR, and retained in-frame beta chains. Each CDR3 protein appears once, grouped with its most common genes and DNA. Present in this sample are a few hundred thousand distinct CDR3 sequences, 15% to 20% of which were seen just once. The ten largest make up roughly 22% of the sample. Specimen: PBMCs or a T cell subset sorted from them (not recorded which). Every receptor here comes from a man aged 18 to 30 who had mild COVID-19 (a few samples of this study predate the infection). The sample titles of this study are shuffled in the database, so cell type and time point are left out; the donor was told from shared clones.

V and J are TRBV12-5 and TRBJ2-7, with TRBD1 matching over 7 bases. Germline V gene data show CDR1 as LGHNT and CDR2 as FRNRAP. This CDR3 has 13 amino acids. The trim removed 7 bases at V and 2 bases at J, leaving 5 bases unmatched. CDR3 in amino acids: CASAHGTAYEQYF. As DNA, the CDR3 is TGTGCTAGTGCCCACGGGACAGCCTACGAGCAGTACTTC.

This clonotype was observed a handful of times. The gene calls are TRBV7-9 and TRBJ2-5; possible D gene TRBD1, 6 bases. The CDR3 consists of 11 residues. Germline V gives CDR1 SEHNR, CDR2 FQNEAQ (reference sequence). V was shortened by 8 bases and J by 5 bases, with 9 bases between the two germline ends. DNA of the CDR3: TGTGCCAGCGGGGGCGGGGAGACCCAGTACTTC. This translates into CASGGGETQYF.

This chain uses TRBV11-2 with TRBJ2-7; the D is unclear. Germline CDR1 and CDR2: SGHAT and FQNNGV. V gave up 1 base and J gave up 4 bases, with 11 bases separating them. This CDR3 is built from 14 residues. In DNA form, the CDR3 reads TGTGCCAGCAGCTTAGGAGTGAATTTATACGAGCAGTACTTC. Encoded protein: CASSLGVNLYEQYF. The whole variable domain, filled in from reference TRBV11-2 and TRBJ2-7, reads EAGVAQSPRYKIIEKRQSVAFWCNPISGHATLYWYQQILGQGPKLLIQFQNNGVVDDSQLPKDRFSAERLKGVDSTLKIQPAKLEDSAVYLCASSLGVNLYEQYFGPGTRLTVT.

This chain links TRBV7-3 with TRBJ2-1; no reliable D call. Per the germline V gene, CDR1 is SGHTA and CDR2 is FQGTGA. The CDR3 loop spans 13 amino acids. Trimming cost V 7 bases and J 14 bases, with 21 bases left between them. Written as DNA, the CDR3 is TGTGCCAGCACCTTGACACCCAATACGAAAAAGTTCTTC. Its translation is CASTLTPNTKKFF.

The chain couples TRBV29-1 to TRBJ2-3; TRBD2 matches at 9 bases. J lost 0 bases, V lost 5 bases, and 9 bases had no gene match. The CDR3 extends over 16 amino acids. Germline values: CDR1 SQVTM, CDR2 ANQGSEA. The CDR3 coding sequence is TGCAGCGTTCAGCGGGGGGCCCACCCTAGCACAGATACGCAGTATTTT. Its translation: CSVQRGAHPSTDTQYF.

In the case of this clonotype: Since the CDR3 does not end with the conserved phenylalanine or tryptophan, this likely comes from a read error. The chain couples TRBV5-1 to TRBJ2-7; D unclear. Trimming removed 2 bases from V and 0 bases from J, with 6 bases in between. This CDR3 region has 13 residues. Germline V gene data show CDR1 as SGHRS and CDR2 as YFSETQ. The CDR3 is CASSLSSSYEQYL. CDR3 sequence (DNA): TGCGCCAGCAGCTTAAGTAGCTCCTACGAGCAGTACTTA.

This chain joins TRBV15 and TRBJ1-2; a possible D gene is TRBD1 (5 bases). Germline CDR1 reads LNHNV; CDR2 reads YYDKDF (reference sequence). This CDR3 is built from 15 residues. V lost 4 bases and J lost 1, with 13 bases in between. CDR3 residues: CATSTAWRGNYGYTF. CDR3 DNA: TGTGCCACCAGCACTGCGTGGAGGGGTAACTATGGCTACACCTTC.